The clone carrying this TCR beta chain was observed many times. These data come from a study of response to subunit inactivated influenza vaccine. TCRdb recomputed calls from the RT-PCR reads with MiXCR, one row per CDR3 protein. This table holds around 570,000 distinct CDR3 sequences, roughly 10% found once. This sample also belongs to another study, concerning T cells expressing NK-cell markers. That investigation notes: In generating TCR beta cDNA, 5'RACE template switching with UMIs was used. From sorted CD3+CD56+NKG2C+, CD3+CD56+NKG2C- and CD3+CD56-NKG2C+ T cells came the TCR beta repertoires.

This receptor was taken from a man aged 50 or older who received an inactivated influenza vaccine. The sequencing here drew on PBMCs from blood, taken on the day of vaccination.

The CDR3 region has the DNA TGTGCCAGCATCCAGGGACAGGGATCCGCGGAGCTGTTTTTT. Protein sequence: CASIQGQGSAELFF. J is TRBJ2-2 and V is TRBV12-3 or TRBV12-4; 9 bases are shared with TRBD1. Trimming at V came to 7 bases and at J to 10 bases, leaving 10 bases not matched to a gene. The CDR3 has 14 residues.